A few counts support the clone carrying this T cell receptor (beta chain). The antigen remains undetermined. The data originate from a study of CD8+ T cells in alopecia areata. Study-level points and caveats: Scalp samples also yield sequences of resident alphabeta T cells from normal skin.

Isolated RNA was reverse transcribed into cDNA used as the sequencing template. Measured with immunoSEQ multiplex PCR; TCRdb has only the in-frame clones, and not every one. The table shows some 180,000 clones, with roughly 60% occurring only once. The investigators collected lesional scalp punch biopsies and peripheral blood from alopecia areata patients. CD4+ and CD8+ T cells were sorted from PBMCs. CDR1 is ENHRY and CDR2 is SYGVKD in the germline V gene. The CDR3 is 14 residues long. Trimming pared 10 bases from V and 7 bases from J, leaving 19 bases between. V gene TRBV10-3 combines with J gene TRBJ1-4, with D possibly being TRBD1 (6 bases). The sequence was obtained from a human donor with alopecia areata. The sample consisted of CD4+ T cells sorted from blood, taken at week 0. In DNA, the CDR3 is TGTGCCACAACCCCGGGACAAGGGGGTGAAAAACTGTTTTTT. This encodes CATTPGQGGEKLFF.